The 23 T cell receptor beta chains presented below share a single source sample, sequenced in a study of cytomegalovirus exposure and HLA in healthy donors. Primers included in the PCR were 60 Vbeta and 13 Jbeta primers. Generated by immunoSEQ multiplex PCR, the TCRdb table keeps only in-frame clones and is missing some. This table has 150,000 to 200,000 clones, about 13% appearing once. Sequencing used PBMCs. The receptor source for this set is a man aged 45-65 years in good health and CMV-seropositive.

The CDR3 DNA is TGCAGCGTTGGAACGGGACTAGCGGGGGGCCAGCAGTTCTTC. Amino acid sequence: CSVGTGLAGGQQFF. This rearrangement joins TRBV29-1 to TRBJ2-1, with 15 bases identical to TRBD2. The V gene's germline CDR1 is SQVTM and CDR2 ANQGSEA. The CDR3 sequence is 14 residues long. With V trimmed by 4 bases and J by 11 bases, 6 bases remained unmatched.

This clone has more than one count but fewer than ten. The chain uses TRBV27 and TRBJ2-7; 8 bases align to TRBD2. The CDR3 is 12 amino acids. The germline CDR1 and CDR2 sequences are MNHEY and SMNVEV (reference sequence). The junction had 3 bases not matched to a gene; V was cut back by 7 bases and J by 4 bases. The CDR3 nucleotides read TGTGCCAGCAAGCGGGGGTTATACGAGCAGTACTTC. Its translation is CASKRGLYEQYF.

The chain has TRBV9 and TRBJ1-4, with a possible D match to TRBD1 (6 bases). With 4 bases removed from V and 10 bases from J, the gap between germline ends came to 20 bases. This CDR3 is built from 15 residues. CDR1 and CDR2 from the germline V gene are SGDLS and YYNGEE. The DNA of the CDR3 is TGTGCCAGCAGCCCCCTGGACACCCCAGGGGTAAAACTGTTTTTT. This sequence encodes CASSPLDTPGVKLFF. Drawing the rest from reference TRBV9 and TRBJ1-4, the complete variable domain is DSGVTQTPKHLITATGQRVTLRCSPRSGDLSVYWYQQSLDQGLQFLIQYYNGEERAKGNILERFSAQQFPDLHSELNLSSLELGDSALYFCASSPLDTPGVKLFFGSGTQLSVL.

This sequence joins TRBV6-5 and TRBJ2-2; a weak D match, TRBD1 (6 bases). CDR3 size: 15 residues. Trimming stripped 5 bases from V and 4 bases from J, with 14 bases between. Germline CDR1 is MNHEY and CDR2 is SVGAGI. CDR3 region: CASSPRHRATGELFF. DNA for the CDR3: TGTGCCAGCAGTCCCCGTCACAGGGCCACCGGGGAGCTGTTTTTT.

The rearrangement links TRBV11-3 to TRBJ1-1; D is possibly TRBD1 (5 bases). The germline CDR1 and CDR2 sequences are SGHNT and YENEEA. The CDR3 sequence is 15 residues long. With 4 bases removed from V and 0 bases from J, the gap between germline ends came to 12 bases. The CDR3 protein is CASSYFQGMNTEAFF. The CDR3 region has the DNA TGTGCCAGCAGCTACTTCCAGGGCATGAACACTGAAGCTTTCTTT.

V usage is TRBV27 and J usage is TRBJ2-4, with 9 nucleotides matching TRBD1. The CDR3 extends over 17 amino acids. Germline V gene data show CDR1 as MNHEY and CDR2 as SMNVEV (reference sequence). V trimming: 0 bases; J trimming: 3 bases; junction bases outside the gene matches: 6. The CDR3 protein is CASSLSTGGAFKNIQYF. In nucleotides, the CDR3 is TGTGCCAGCAGTTTATCGACAGGGGGTGCATTCAAAAACATTCAGTACTTC.

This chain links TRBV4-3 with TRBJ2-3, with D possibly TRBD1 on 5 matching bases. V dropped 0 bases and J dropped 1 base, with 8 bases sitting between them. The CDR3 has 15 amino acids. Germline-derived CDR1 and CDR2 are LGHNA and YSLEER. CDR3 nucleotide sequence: TGCGCCAGCAGCCAAGACAGGGCACGCACAGATACGCAGTATTTT. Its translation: CASSQDRARTDTQYF.

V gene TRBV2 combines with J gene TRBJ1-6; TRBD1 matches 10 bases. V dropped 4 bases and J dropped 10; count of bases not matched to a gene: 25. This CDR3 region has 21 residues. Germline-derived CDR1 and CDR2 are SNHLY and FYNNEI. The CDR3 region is CASSGAPPQGQGNREWSPLHF. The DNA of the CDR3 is TGTGCCAGCAGTGGGGCCCCCCCCCAGGGACAGGGGAATAGGGAGTGGTCACCCCTCCACTTT.

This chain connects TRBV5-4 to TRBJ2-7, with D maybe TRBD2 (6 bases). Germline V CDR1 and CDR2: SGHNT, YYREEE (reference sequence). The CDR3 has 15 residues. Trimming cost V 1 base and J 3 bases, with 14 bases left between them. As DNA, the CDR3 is TGTGCCAGCAGCTTGCCCGGCCGGGAGAACTACGAGCAGTACTTC. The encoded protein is CASSLPGRENYEQYF.

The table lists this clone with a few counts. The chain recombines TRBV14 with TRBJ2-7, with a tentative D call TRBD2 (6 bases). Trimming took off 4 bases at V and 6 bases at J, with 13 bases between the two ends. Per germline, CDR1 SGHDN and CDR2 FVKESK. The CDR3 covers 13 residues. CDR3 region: CASSPGLVGEQYV. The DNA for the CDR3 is TGTGCCAGCAGCCCGGGACTGGTCGGCGAGCAGTACGTC.

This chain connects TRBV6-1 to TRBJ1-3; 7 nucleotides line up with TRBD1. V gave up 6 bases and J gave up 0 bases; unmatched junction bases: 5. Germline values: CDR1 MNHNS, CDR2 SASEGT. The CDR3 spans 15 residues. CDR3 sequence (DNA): TGTGCCAGCAGGAGGGACAGCCACTCTGGAAACACCATATATTTT. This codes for CASRRDSHSGNTIYF.

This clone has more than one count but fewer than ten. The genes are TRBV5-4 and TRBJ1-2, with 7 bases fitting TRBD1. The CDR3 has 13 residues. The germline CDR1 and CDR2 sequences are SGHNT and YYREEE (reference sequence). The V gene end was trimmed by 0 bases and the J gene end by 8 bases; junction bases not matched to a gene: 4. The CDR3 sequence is CASSLEGARGYTF. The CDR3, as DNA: TGTGCCAGCAGCTTGGAGGGGGCGCGGGGCTACACCTTC.

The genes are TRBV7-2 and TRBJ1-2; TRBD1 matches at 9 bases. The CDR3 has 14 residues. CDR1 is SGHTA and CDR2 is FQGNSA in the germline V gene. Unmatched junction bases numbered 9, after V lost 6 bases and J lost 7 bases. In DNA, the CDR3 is TGTGCCAGCAGGGAACCGGGACAGGGATTTGGCTACACCTTC. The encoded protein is CASREPGQGFGYTF.

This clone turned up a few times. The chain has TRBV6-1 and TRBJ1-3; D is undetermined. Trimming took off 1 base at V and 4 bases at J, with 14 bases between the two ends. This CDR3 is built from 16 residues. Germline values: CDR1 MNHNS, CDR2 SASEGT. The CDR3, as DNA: TGTGCCAGCAGTGAAGTGGGCTCAAAATCGGGAAACACCATATATTTT. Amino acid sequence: CASSEVGSKSGNTIYF.

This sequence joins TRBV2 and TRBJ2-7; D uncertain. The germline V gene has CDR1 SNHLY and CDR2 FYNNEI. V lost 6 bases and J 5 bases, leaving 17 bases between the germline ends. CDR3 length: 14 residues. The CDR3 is CASSRTGRPDEQYF. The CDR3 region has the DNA TGTGCCAGCAGCCGAACCGGCAGGCCCGACGAGCAGTACTTC.

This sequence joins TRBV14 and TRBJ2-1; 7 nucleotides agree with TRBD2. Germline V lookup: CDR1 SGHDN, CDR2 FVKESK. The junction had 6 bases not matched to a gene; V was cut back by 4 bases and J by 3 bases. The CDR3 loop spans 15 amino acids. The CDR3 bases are TGTGCCAGCAGCCTTCTCGGGGGGAACTACAATGAGCAGTTCTTC. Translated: CASSLLGGNYNEQFF.

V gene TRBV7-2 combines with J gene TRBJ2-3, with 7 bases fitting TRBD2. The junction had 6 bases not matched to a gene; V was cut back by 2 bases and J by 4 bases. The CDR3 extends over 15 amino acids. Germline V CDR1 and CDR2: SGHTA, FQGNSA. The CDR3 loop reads CASSLRLAEADTQYF. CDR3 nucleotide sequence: TGTGCCAGCAGCTTAAGACTAGCAGAGGCAGATACGCAGTATTTT.

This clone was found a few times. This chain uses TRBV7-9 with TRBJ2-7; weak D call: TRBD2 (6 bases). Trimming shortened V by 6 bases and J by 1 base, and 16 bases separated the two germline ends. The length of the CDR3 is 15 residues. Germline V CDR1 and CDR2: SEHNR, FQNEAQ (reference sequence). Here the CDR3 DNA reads TGTGCCAGCAGTCAAGGGCGGGACCGATCCTACGAGCAGTACTTC. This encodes CASSQGRDRSYEQYF.

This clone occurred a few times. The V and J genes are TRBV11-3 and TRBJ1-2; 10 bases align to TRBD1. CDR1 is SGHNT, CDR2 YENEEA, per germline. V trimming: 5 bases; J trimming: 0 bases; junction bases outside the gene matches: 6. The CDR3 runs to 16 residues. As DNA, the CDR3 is TGTGCCAGCAGCGAACGACAGGGGGCCCCTAACTATGGCTACACCTTC. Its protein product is CASSERQGAPNYGYTF.

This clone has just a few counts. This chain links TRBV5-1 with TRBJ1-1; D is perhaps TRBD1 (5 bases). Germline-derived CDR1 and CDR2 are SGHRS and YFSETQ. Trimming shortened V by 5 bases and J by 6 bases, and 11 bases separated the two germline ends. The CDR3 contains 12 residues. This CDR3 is CASSPQGAEAFF. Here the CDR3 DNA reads TGCGCCAGCAGTCCTCAGGGCGCTGAAGCTTTCTTT.

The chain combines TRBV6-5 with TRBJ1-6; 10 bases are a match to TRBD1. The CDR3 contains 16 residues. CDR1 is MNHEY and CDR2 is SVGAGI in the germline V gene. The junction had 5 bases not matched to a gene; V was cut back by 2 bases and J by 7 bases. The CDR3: CASSYSGTGVNSPLHF. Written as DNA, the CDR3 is TGTGCCAGCAGTTACAGTGGGACAGGGGTAAATTCACCCCTCCACTTT.

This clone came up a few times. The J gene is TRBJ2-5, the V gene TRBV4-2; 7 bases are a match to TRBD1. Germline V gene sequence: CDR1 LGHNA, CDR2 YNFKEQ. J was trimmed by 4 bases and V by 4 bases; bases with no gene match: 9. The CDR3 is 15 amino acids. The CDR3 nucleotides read TGTGCCAGCAGCCCAAGAAGGGGGCAAGGAGAGACCCAGTACTTC. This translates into CASSPRRGQGETQYF.

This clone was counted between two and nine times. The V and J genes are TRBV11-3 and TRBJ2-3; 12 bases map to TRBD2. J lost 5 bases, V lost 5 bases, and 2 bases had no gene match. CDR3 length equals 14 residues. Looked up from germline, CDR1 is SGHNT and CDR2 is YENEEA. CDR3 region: CASSRGLAGDTQYF. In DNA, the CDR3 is TGTGCCAGCAGCAGGGGACTAGCGGGAGATACGCAGTATTTT.